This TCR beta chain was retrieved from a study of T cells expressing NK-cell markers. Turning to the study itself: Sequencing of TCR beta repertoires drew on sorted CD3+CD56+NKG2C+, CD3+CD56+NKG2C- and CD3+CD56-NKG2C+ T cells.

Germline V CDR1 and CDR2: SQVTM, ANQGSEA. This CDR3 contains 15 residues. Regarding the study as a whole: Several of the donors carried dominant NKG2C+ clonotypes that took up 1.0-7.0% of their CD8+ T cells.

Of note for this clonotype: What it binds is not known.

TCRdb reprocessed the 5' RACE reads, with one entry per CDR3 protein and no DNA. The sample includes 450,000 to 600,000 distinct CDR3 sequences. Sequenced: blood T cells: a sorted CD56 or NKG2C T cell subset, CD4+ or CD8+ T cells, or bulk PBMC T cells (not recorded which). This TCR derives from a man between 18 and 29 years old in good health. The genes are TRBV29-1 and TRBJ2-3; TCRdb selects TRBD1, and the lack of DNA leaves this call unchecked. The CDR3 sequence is CSVDGTSGLTDTQYF.